This T cell receptor beta chain was found in a study of human T cells and chemical hapten exposure. Study summary: Slight volume differences across pooled libraries mainly accounted for varying per-sample TCR yields.

The germline gives CDR1 MDHEN, CDR2 SYDVKM. The CDR3 is 13 residues long. V was trimmed by 5 bases and J by 7 bases, leaving 12 bases between them. Individual cDNA molecules each carried unique molecular identifiers attached by the library. Via MiXCR, TCRdb re-called the RACE reads, giving one row per CDR3 protein. In the table there are about 47,000 distinct CDR3 sequences, less than 4.5% of which are singletons. As for this clonotype: Antigen unknown.

Study-level results: There was no change with DPC sensitization in TCRs above 1 in 1000 frequency.

Time point defined: healthy volunteer bleed at 2 weeks. It was unfractionated whole blood from which total RNA was extracted. The sample consisted of whole blood. The TCR sequence derives from a human donor in good health. Some clones in this sample may be carry-over from other donors' samples. The J gene is TRBJ1-5, the V gene TRBV28; TRBD1 is a possible D gene (6 bases). CDR3 in DNA: TGTGCCAGCAGTCCCCAGGGGTGGCAGCCCCAGCATTTT. Its protein product is CASSPQGWQPQHF.